This TCR beta chain stems from a study of cytomegalovirus exposure and HLA in healthy donors. Concerning this clone itself: Its antigen is undetermined.

PCR primers comprised 60 Vbeta and 13 Jbeta primers. The method was immunoSEQ multiplex PCR; TCRdb's version includes in-frame clones alone and lacks a portion of them. The data show over 250,000 clones, with roughly 85% seen just once and around 4.2% held by the top ten. This CDR3 has 14 amino acids. Between the trimmed V and J ends, which lost 7 bases and 1 base, there was a span of 17 bases. Germline CDR1 is SQVTM and CDR2 is ANQGSEA. Study-level findings and limits: In a later analysis, around 18,000 TCR beta sequences were associated with HLA alleles at 0.05 false discovery rate.

This TCR came from a middle-aged man in good health and CMV-seropositive. The chain carries TRBV29-1 and TRBJ2-7; D may be TRBD1 (5 bases). Specimen: PBMCs. CDR3 loop: CSALRAGQSYEQYF. In DNA, the CDR3 is TGCAGCGCCCTACGTGCAGGACAATCCTACGAGCAGTACTTC.